The 32 T cell receptor beta chains presented below share a single source sample, sequenced in a study of T cell responses to AZD1222 COVID-19 vaccine. The repertoire was sequenced with immunoSEQ multiplex PCR; TCRdb's copy has only in-frame clones and lacks some. Of approximately 73,000 clones listed, over 80% are singletons. The sequenced sample was peripheral blood, obtained on day 0 of AZD1222 vaccination. The receptor source for this set is an adult in good health.

The chain uses TRBV5-4 and TRBJ1-2; no clear D gene. Per germline, CDR1 SGHNT and CDR2 YYREEE (reference sequence). This CDR3 has 12 amino acids. V was pared by 6 bases and J by 8 bases, with 14 bases between. The CDR3 DNA sequence: TGTGCCAGCACCGCGATATCCTCGGGCTACACCTTC. Residues: CASTAISSGYTF. The whole variable domain, remainder taken from reference TRBV5-4 and TRBJ1-2, is ETGVTQSPTHLIKTRGQQVTLRCSSQSGHNTVSWYQQALGQGPQFIFQYYREEENGRGNFPPRFSGLQFPNYSSELNVNALELDDSALYLCASTAISSGYTFGSGTRLTVV.

The gene calls are TRBV29-1 and TRBJ1-2, with a tentative D call TRBD1 (6 bases). CDR1 is SQVTM, CDR2 ANQGSEA, per germline. Deletions cut 8 bases from V and 2 bases from J, with 15 bases between. The CDR3 is 13 amino acids. CDR3 nucleotide sequence: TGCAGCACTGCACTGGACAGAAACTATGGCTACACCTTC. Translating it yields CSTALDRNYGYTF.

J is TRBJ2-7 and V is TRBV13; D uncertain. The CDR3 has 16 residues. Germline loops: CDR1 PRHDT, CDR2 FYEKMQ (reference sequence). Trimming stripped 1 base from V and 2 bases from J, with 15 bases between. The CDR3 loop reads CASSLVGGVAPYEQYF. The CDR3 region has the DNA TGTGCCAGCAGCTTAGTTGGTGGGGTTGCCCCCTACGAGCAGTACTTC.

The chain joins TRBV7-2 to TRBJ2-5; 7 bases line up with TRBD1. V shed 5 bases and J 4 bases; nucleotides not matched to a gene: 7. Per the germline V gene, CDR1 is SGHTA and CDR2 is FQGNSA. This CDR3 is 14 amino acids long. The CDR3 loop is CASSQSSGGETQYF. The CDR3, as DNA: TGTGCCAGCAGCCAATCCTCAGGGGGAGAGACCCAGTACTTC.

The J gene is TRBJ2-5, the V gene TRBV3-1 (or the pseudogene TRBV3-2), with 11 positions matching TRBD2. CDR3 size: 19 residues. The germline gives CDR1 LGHDT, CDR2 YNNKEL (reference sequence). Trimming took 0 bases from V and 1 from J; bases not matched to a gene: 10. The CDR3 nucleotides read TGTGCCAGCAGCCAAGATCAAGGGGGACTAGCGGCCCTCCAAGAGACCCAGTACTTC. It specifies CASSQDQGGLAALQETQYF.

The chain links TRBV6-5 to TRBJ1-3; D is ambiguous. Deletions cut 2 bases from V and 4 bases from J, with 15 bases between. Germline values: CDR1 MNHEY, CDR2 SVGAGI. CDR3 size: 16 residues. In nucleotides, the CDR3 is TGTGCCAGCAGTTACAACGGCCGGCGAGGGGGAAACACCATATATTTT. Encoded protein: CASSYNGRRGGNTIYF.

This chain connects TRBV9 to TRBJ1-1; D gene uncertain. The CDR3 has 14 residues. The germline gives CDR1 SGDLS, CDR2 YYNGEE. Between the trimmed V and J ends, which lost 0 bases and 2 bases, there was a span of 8 bases. CDR3 residues: CASSVDRVNTEAFF. The CDR3 DNA reads TGTGCCAGCAGCGTAGATAGGGTTAACACTGAAGCTTTCTTT.

The chain employs TRBV3-1 (or the pseudogene TRBV3-2) and TRBJ2-7; D gene uncertain. The V end lost 3 bases, the J end lost 3 bases, and 12 bases lay between the germline ends. The length of the CDR3 is 14 residues. Looked up from germline, CDR1 is LGHDT and CDR2 is YNNKEL (reference sequence). CDR3 sequence: CASSQTAGSYEQYF. The CDR3, as DNA: TGTGCCAGCAGCCAGACGGCTGGTAGCTACGAGCAGTACTTC.

The V gene is TRBV5-4, the J gene TRBJ2-4; D might be TRBD2 (7 bases). This CDR3 is 17 amino acids long. With 0 bases removed from V and 0 bases from J, the gap between germline ends came to 13 bases. Germline V gene sequence: CDR1 SGHNT, CDR2 YYREEE (reference sequence). CDR3 nucleotide sequence: TGTGCCAGCAGCTTGGCTGGAGGGGGGGGAGCCAAAAACATTCAGTACTTC. Translating it yields CASSLAGGGGAKNIQYF.

The chain couples TRBV2 to TRBJ1-1; TRBD1 is a possible D gene (5 bases). The V and J ends lost 6 bases and 6 bases respectively, with 17 bases between them. The length of the CDR3 is 14 residues. Germline V lookup: CDR1 SNHLY, CDR2 FYNNEI. The CDR3 region is CASSVQLEGAEAFF. The CDR3 region has the DNA TGTGCCAGCAGCGTCCAACTTGAAGGGGCTGAAGCTTTCTTT. The full variable domain, in which reference TRBV2 and TRBJ1-1 provide the parts outside the CDR3, is EPEVTQTPSHQVTQMGQEVILRCVPISNHLYFYWYRQILGQKVEFLVSFYNNEISEKSEIFDDQFSVERPDGSNFTLKIRSTKLEDSAMYFCASSVQLEGAEAFFGQGTRLTVV.

The chain carries TRBV4-2 and TRBJ2-5; D ambiguous. Germline V gene sequence: CDR1 LGHNA, CDR2 YNFKEQ. The CDR3 covers 13 residues. Trimming removed 1 base at V and 3 bases at J, with 6 bases between. The CDR3 sequence is CASSQGEKETQYF. As DNA, the CDR3 is TGTGCCAGCAGCCAAGGGGAAAAAGAGACCCAGTACTTC.

This clone was seen a single time. The chain joins TRBV13 to TRBJ1-1, with 12 bases identical to TRBD1. J gave up 4 bases and V 1 base, and 1 base lay outside the gene matches. Germline V gene lookup returns CDR1 PRHDT and CDR2 FYEKMQ (reference sequence). CDR3 length: 15 residues. The CDR3: CASSLVGQGATEAFF. The CDR3 nucleotides are TGTGCCAGCAGCTTAGTGGGACAGGGGGCCACTGAAGCTTTCTTT.

A single count supports this clone. The V and J genes are TRBV7-9 and TRBJ1-2; D unresolved. Germline V gene sequence: CDR1 SEHNR, CDR2 FQNEAQ (reference sequence). The CDR3 has 16 amino acids. Between the trimmed V and J ends, which lost 4 bases and 1 base, there was a span of 16 bases. The CDR3 sequence is CASSSALSGVNYGYTF. CDR3 DNA sequence: TGTGCCAGCAGCTCCGCTTTGTCTGGGGTTAACTATGGCTACACCTTC. Using reference TRBV7-9 and TRBJ1-2 for the parts outside the CDR3, the full variable domain is DTGVSQNPRHKITKRGQNVTFRCDPISEHNRLYWYRQTLGQGPEFLTYFQNEAQLEKSRLLSDRFSAERPKGSFSTLEIQRTEQGDSAMYLCASSSALSGVNYGYTFGSGTRLTVV.

The rearrangement joins TRBV19 to TRBJ1-2; TRBD1 matches at 7 bases. There are 13 residues in the CDR3. The germline V gene encodes CDR1 LNHDA and CDR2 SQIVND (reference sequence). V lost 3 bases to trimming and J lost 8 bases; unmatched junction nucleotides: 6. CDR3 amino acids: CASSMFQGGGYTF. The CDR3 region has the DNA TGTGCCAGTAGTATGTTCCAGGGGGGCGGCTACACCTTC.

To note about this clone: This sample includes further DNA sequences coding for the same CDR3. The rearrangement links TRBV7-2 to TRBJ2-3; weak D call: TRBD1 (5 bases). CDR1 is SGHTA, CDR2 FQGNSA, per germline. This CDR3 spans 17 amino acids. Trimming stripped 1 base from V and 2 bases from J, with 16 bases between. CDR3 DNA sequence: TGTGCCAGCAGCTTAGTCGGTTTGGCAGGGCTCACAGATACGCAGTATTTT. Its protein is CASSLVGLAGLTDTQYF. Full variable domain (missing parts from reference TRBV7-2 and TRBJ2-3): GAGVSQSPSNKVTEKGKDVELRCDPISGHTALYWYRQSLGQGLEFLIYFQGNSAPDKSGLPSDRFSAERTGGSVSTLTIQRTQQEDSAVYLCASSLVGLAGLTDTQYFGPGTRLTVL.

The V and J genes are TRBV3-1 (or the pseudogene TRBV3-2) and TRBJ1-1; possible D gene TRBD1, 6 bases. From germline, CDR1 is LGHDT and CDR2 YNNKEL (reference sequence). The CDR3 runs to 15 residues. Trimming removed 4 bases from V and 3 bases from J, with 15 bases in between. DNA of the CDR3: TGTGCCAGCAGCCCAAGAGGGGGGTCGTACACTGAAGCTTTCTTT. Protein sequence: CASSPRGGSYTEAFF.

The J gene is TRBJ2-7, the V gene TRBV30; 10 bases are shared with TRBD1. With V trimmed by 5 bases and J by 3 bases, 1 base remained unmatched. Germline V gene data show CDR1 as GTSNPN and CDR2 as SVGIG (reference sequence). The CDR3 has 12 residues. For the CDR3, the DNA is TGTGCCTGGGGGGACAGGGGCTACGAGCAGTACTTC. This translates into CAWGDRGYEQYF.

The chain carries TRBV4-2 and TRBJ2-1; 7 bases agree with TRBD1. The CDR3 contains 15 residues. Germline lookup yields CDR1 LGHNA and CDR2 YNFKEQ. Trimming took 0 bases from V and 4 from J; bases not matched to a gene: 3. This chain's CDR3 is CASSQDRGIYNEQFF. In nucleotides, the CDR3 is TGTGCCAGCAGCCAAGACAGGGGGATTTACAATGAGCAGTTCTTC.

The rearrangement uses TRBV18 and TRBJ2-7, with D uncertain. V was clipped by 1 base and J by 0 bases, with 10 bases between them. The CDR3 totals 15 residues. Germline V CDR1 and CDR2: KGHSH, LQKENI. The CDR3 DNA reads TGTGCCAGCTCACCACTATCCAGGAGCTCCTACGAGCAGTACTTC. It codes for CASSPLSRSSYEQYF.

The chain recombines TRBV4-3 with TRBJ2-5, with D maybe TRBD1 (6 bases). Between the trimmed V and J ends, which lost 0 bases and 6 bases, there was a span of 11 bases. CDR3 length equals 14 residues. The germline gives CDR1 LGHNA, CDR2 YSLEER. Written as DNA, the CDR3 is TGCGCCAGCAGCCAAGAGTTGGGGGCGAAGACCCAGTACTTC. Its protein is CASSQELGAKTQYF.

This chain's CDR3 is CASSPHIRDRGITEAFF. In DNA, the CDR3 is TGTGCCAGCAGCCCTCATATCCGGGACAGGGGGATTACTGAAGCTTTCTTT. The chain couples TRBV3-1 (or the pseudogene TRBV3-2) to TRBJ1-1, with TRBD1 matching 11 bases. V lost 4 bases and J lost 5; bases outside the gene matches: 12. Germline CDR1 reads LGHDT; CDR2 reads YNNKEL (reference sequence). The CDR3 covers 17 residues.

Only a few counts were recorded for this clone. One end of the junction varies from germline; a read error may be responsible. DNA of the CDR3: TGTGCCAGCGGCTTGGAACTCCAGGCCCGCGACAGTCCCCTAGGAGAGCAGTTCTTC. Translation gives CASGLELQARDSPLGEQFF. The chain has TRBV5-4 and TRBJ2-1; the D gene is possibly TRBD1 (5 bases). The CDR3 contains 19 residues. Germline CDR1 is SGHNT and CDR2 is YYREEE (reference sequence).

This clone was counted once. This rearrangement joins TRBV30 to TRBJ2-7; D is unclear. CDR3 length: 11 amino acids. Germline assignment: CDR1 GTSNPN and CDR2 SVGIG (reference sequence). The germline V and J ends were trimmed by 3 bases and 0 bases, with 3 bases remaining between them. The CDR3 bases are TGTGCCTGGAGCCCCTCCTACGAGCAGTACTTC. It encodes CAWSPSYEQYF.

This clone has a count of ten or more. The rearrangement uses TRBV3-1 (or the pseudogene TRBV3-2) and TRBJ1-3; D is uncertain. CDR1 and CDR2 (germline): LGHDT, YNNKEL (reference sequence). Trimming stripped 5 bases from V and 0 bases from J, with 11 bases between. The CDR3 extends over 15 amino acids. CDR3 sequence: CASSGGPYSGNTIYF. CDR3 DNA sequence: TGTGCCAGCAGCGGAGGGCCGTACTCTGGAAACACCATATATTTT.

This chain links TRBV21-1 with TRBJ1-6; TRBD1, the table's D call, was not compared with the DNA. TRBV21-1 is described as a pseudogene. The CDR3 sequence is 15 residues long. CDR3 sequence: CASSKDRGVNSPLHF. The CDR3, as DNA: TGTGCCAGCAGCAAAGACAGGGGGGTTAATTCACCCCTCCACTTT.

This chain joins TRBV4-1 and TRBJ2-5, with 8 positions matching TRBD1. V shed 0 bases, J shed 4 bases, and the junction held 10 bases outside the gene matches. The CDR3 consists of 17 residues. CDR1 and CDR2 from the germline V gene are MGHRA and YSYEKL. The CDR3 DNA reads TGCGCCAGCAGCCAAGACGCTTCAGGACAGGGCAGAGAGACCCAGTACTTC. Translation: CASSQDASGQGRETQYF.

The chain joins TRBV5-1 to TRBJ1-6, with 7 nucleotides matching TRBD1. The ends lost 4 bases at V and 7 bases at J; junction bases unmatched: 8. In germline, CDR1 is SGHRS, CDR2 YFSETQ. The CDR3 is 15 amino acids. The CDR3 loop reads CASSAAQGGNSPLHF. CDR3 sequence (DNA): TGCGCCAGCAGCGCTGCCCAGGGGGGAAATTCACCCCTCCACTTT.

The genes are TRBV20-1 and TRBJ1-2, with a tentative D call TRBD1 (5 bases). The V gene's germline CDR1 is DFQATT and CDR2 SNEGSKA (reference sequence). Trimming stripped 4 bases from V and 8 bases from J, with 11 bases between. The CDR3 is made up of 11 amino acids. CDR3 residues: CSANGARGYTF. For the CDR3, the DNA is TGCAGTGCTAACGGGGCACGGGGCTACACCTTC.

The chain couples TRBV9 to TRBJ2-7, with 8 bases aligning to TRBD1. Germline trimming cut 3 bases from V and 6 bases from J; bases unmatched to any gene: 5. The CDR3 is 13 residues long. Per the germline V gene, CDR1 is SGDLS and CDR2 is YYNGEE. This CDR3 is CASSETGVSEQYF. CDR3 coding DNA: TGTGCCAGCAGCGAGACAGGGGTCTCCGAGCAGTACTTC.

This clone was picked up one time. CDR3: CASSSPGLAEETQYF. The CDR3 DNA reads TGTGCCAGCAGCTCCCCCGGACTAGCGGAAGAGACCCAGTACTTC. The chain combines TRBV7-2 with TRBJ2-5; 10 positions agree with TRBD2. After removal of 4 bases from V and 3 bases from J, the junction contained 5 bases not matched to a gene. CDR3 length equals 15 residues. Per germline, CDR1 SGHTA and CDR2 FQGNSA.

The CDR3 loop is CATNQGGNYGYTF. The CDR3 DNA sequence: TGTGCCACCAATCAGGGAGGTAACTATGGCTACACCTTC. This chain connects TRBV5-4 to TRBJ1-2, with D possibly matching TRBD1 (5 bases). Trimming left V 9 bases short and J 1 base short, with 13 bases between. CDR3 length equals 13 residues. The germline V gene has CDR1 SGHNT and CDR2 YYREEE (reference sequence).

The chain joins TRBV28 to TRBJ1-2; TRBD1 agrees at 7 bases. Trimming cost V 5 bases and J 5 bases; bases outside gene matches: 2. The CDR3 is 12 amino acids. The germline V gene has CDR1 MDHEN and CDR2 SYDVKM. The CDR3 protein is CASSQGEYGYTF. DNA of the CDR3: TGTGCCAGCAGTCAGGGGGAGTATGGCTACACCTTC.